This TCR beta chain came from a study of cytomegalovirus exposure and HLA in healthy donors. A word on this clone: Antigen specificity is unknown.

Overall study findings and caveats: It was approximately 160 TCR beta chains that were listed as cytomegalovirus-associated. A classifier reportedly called cytomegalovirus status with high sensitivity and specificity.

The protocol was immunoSEQ multiplex PCR, while the TCRdb copy is restricted to in-frame clones and leaves out a portion. The sample holds about 140,000 clones, around 80% seen once. This TCR was sampled from a young man in good health and CMV-seropositive. The sample comprised PBMCs.

Written as DNA, the CDR3 is TGTGCCAGCAGCTTACGGCCTAGCGGGGTGACCGGGGAGCTGTTTTTT. Encoded protein: CASSLRPSGVTGELFF. The J gene is TRBJ2-2, the V gene TRBV7-2, with 9 positions matching TRBD2. Per the germline V gene, CDR1 is SGHTA and CDR2 is FQGNSA. CDR3 length: 16 amino acids. Germline trimming cut 2 bases from V and 5 bases from J; bases unmatched to any gene: 6.